This T cell receptor (beta chain) came from a study of neoadjuvant anti-PD-1 for oral cavity cancer. TCRdb's table, derived via immunoSEQ multiplex PCR, lists solely in-frame clones and lacks some. The table shows around 6,100 clones, with just under 60% occurring only once. The source of this sequence is a person aged 40-85 years with oral cavity squamous cell carcinoma. This specimen was tumor tissue, taken before nivolumab (anti-PD-1) treatment.

CDR3 in amino acids: CASSPGAVEQYF. DNA for the CDR3: TGCGCCAGCAGTCCGGGGGCGGTCGAGCAGTACTTC. The V call is TRBV5-1, the J call TRBJ2-7; TRBD1 or TRBD2 may be the D gene (6 bases each). This CDR3 is built from 12 residues. The germline V gene has CDR1 SGHRS and CDR2 YFSETQ. Trimming took 5 bases from V and 6 from J, leaving 12 bases between them. Complete variable domain (other parts from reference TRBV5-1 and TRBJ2-7): KAGVTQTPRYLIKTRGQQVTLSCSPISGHRSVSWYQQTPGQGLQFLFEYFSETQRNKGNFPGRFSGRQFSNSRSEMNVSTLELGDSALYLCASSPGAVEQYFGPGTRLTVT.